Listed here are 26 T cell receptor beta chains from one sample, sequenced in a study of technical replicates of blood from several donors. Method: immunoSEQ multiplex PCR; TCRdb's copy keeps in-frame clones and lacks some. The sample consists of approximately 58,000 clones, just over 85% of them appearing once. Sequencing was performed on PBMCs. These receptor sequences come from a human donor in good health. Some clones in this sample may be carry-over from other donors' samples.

J is TRBJ1-2 and V is TRBV2; the D is unclear. The V and J ends lost 6 bases and 7 bases respectively, with 18 bases between them. Germline V CDR1 and CDR2: SNHLY, FYNNEI. This CDR3 has 14 amino acids. In DNA form, the CDR3 reads TGTGCCAGCAGGGCCAGCGCCCTTGATCGTGGCTACACCTTC. This codes for CASRASALDRGYTF.

The V gene is TRBV5-6, the J gene TRBJ1-1; D is unclear. From germline, CDR1 is SGHDT and CDR2 YYEEEE. V dropped 4 bases and J dropped 0 bases, with 13 bases sitting between them. CDR3 size: 15 residues. The CDR3 spells CASSPPSAVNTEAFF. The DNA for the CDR3 is TGTGCCAGCAGCCCCCCGTCGGCGGTGAACACTGAAGCTTTCTTT. Full variable domain (rest looked up from reference TRBV5-6 and TRBJ1-1): DAGVTQSPTHLIKTRGQQVTLRCSPKSGHDTVSWYQQALGQGPQFIFQYYEEEERQRGNFPDRFSGHQFPNYSSELNVNALLLGDSALYLCASSPPSAVNTEAFFGQGTRLTVV.

The gene calls are TRBV4-3 and TRBJ2-2; D perhaps matches TRBD1 (5 bases). The CDR3 contains 18 residues. V was shortened by 0 bases and J by 5 bases, with 19 bases between the two germline ends. Germline lookup yields CDR1 LGHNA and CDR2 YSLEER. The CDR3 spells CASSQEWQGFKKTGELFF. CDR3 in DNA: TGCGCCAGCAGCCAAGAATGGCAGGGTTTTAAAAAGACCGGGGAGCTGTTTTTT.

This chain links TRBV2 with TRBJ2-3; 9 nucleotides match TRBD2. The CDR3 extends over 14 amino acids. V lost 5 bases to trimming and J lost 6 bases; unmatched junction nucleotides: 6. Per the germline V gene, CDR1 is SNHLY and CDR2 is FYNNEI. The CDR3 sequence is CASSLLAGADTQYF. The CDR3 region has the DNA TGTGCCAGCAGTCTTTTAGCGGGGGCTGATACGCAGTATTTT.

The chain combines TRBV15 with TRBJ2-1; 10 bases fit TRBD2. The CDR3 spans 19 residues. V shed 2 bases, J shed 5 bases, and the junction held 15 bases outside the gene matches. Germline assignment: CDR1 LNHNV and CDR2 YYDKDF (reference sequence). The CDR3 is CATSRTIAGGSSQDNEQFF. DNA of the CDR3: TGTGCCACCAGCAGAACTATAGCGGGAGGCTCCTCTCAGGACAATGAGCAGTTCTTC.

The rearrangement joins TRBV9 to TRBJ1-6; D is unresolved. CDR1 and CDR2 from the germline V gene are SGDLS and YYNGEE. Trimming shortened V by 0 bases and J by 8 bases, and 6 bases separated the two germline ends. The CDR3 loop spans 13 amino acids. The CDR3 protein is CASSVEEYSPLHF. CDR3 coding DNA: TGTGCCAGCAGCGTAGAGGAGTATTCACCCCTCCACTTT.

This clone was detected a few times. The J gene is TRBJ1-6, the V gene TRBV11-2; possibly TRBD1 for D (5 bases). The CDR3 spans 15 residues. The germline V and J ends were trimmed by 5 bases and 6 bases, with 14 bases remaining between them. Germline CDR1 reads SGHAT; CDR2 reads FQNNGV. CDR3 region: CASSLRAGINSPLHF. In DNA form, the CDR3 reads TGTGCCAGCAGCCTCAGGGCGGGGATTAATTCACCCCTCCACTTT.

V usage is TRBV7-3 and J usage is TRBJ2-2; 7 bases are shared with TRBD1. Germline lookup yields CDR1 SGHTA and CDR2 FQGTGA. The CDR3 is 15 amino acids. Germline trimming cut 5 bases from V and 5 bases from J; bases unmatched to any gene: 8. The chain's CDR3 is CASSPRTGRTGELFF. The CDR3 DNA follows: TGTGCCAGCAGCCCGCGGACAGGACGGACCGGGGAGCTGTTTTTT. The complete variable domain, with remaining parts taken from reference TRBV7-3 and TRBJ2-2, reads GAGVSQTPSNKVTEKGKYVELRCDPISGHTALYWYRQSLGQGPEFLIYFQGTGAADDSGLPNDRFFAVRPEGSVSTLKIQRTERGDSAVYLCASSPRTGRTGELFFGEGSRLTVL.

The V and J genes are TRBV16 and TRBJ1-1, with a tentative D call TRBD1 (6 bases). V lost 6 bases and J lost 5, with 19 bases in between. The V gene's germline CDR1 is KGHSY and CDR2 FQNENV. The CDR3 runs 15 residues. The CDR3: CASSPSGRGGTEAFF. The CDR3 DNA reads TGTGCCAGCAGTCCATCCGGCAGGGGTGGTACTGAAGCTTTCTTT. Complete variable domain (other parts from reference TRBV16 and TRBJ1-1): GEEVAQTPKHLVRGEGQKAKLYCAPIKGHSYVFWYQQVLKNEFKFLISFQNENVFDETGMPKERFSAKCLPNSPCSLEIQATKLEDSAVYFCASSPSGRGGTEAFFGQGTRLTVV.

The chain links TRBV19 to TRBJ2-7; the match to TRBD2 covers 8 bases. Germline-derived CDR1 and CDR2 are LNHDA and SQIVND (reference sequence). CDR3 length: 13 residues. Unmatched junction bases numbered 6, after V lost 7 bases and J lost 4 bases. Written as DNA, the CDR3 is TGTGCCAGTACGAAGCGGGGGTCTTACGAGCAGTACTTC. This gives the protein CASTKRGSYEQYF.

This clone showed up just once. This chain connects TRBV5-1 to TRBJ1-2; D gene uncertain. The CDR3 extends over 17 amino acids. Trimming shortened V by 0 bases and J by 5 bases, and 20 bases separated the two germline ends. Germline assignment: CDR1 SGHRS and CDR2 YFSETQ. DNA for the CDR3: TGCGCCAGCAGCTTGGCCGGGTTCATAGGCCCTATTTATGGCTACACCTTC. Its protein is CASSLAGFIGPIYGYTF.

The genes are TRBV11-3 and TRBJ2-1; D is perhaps TRBD2 (5 bases). This CDR3 has 12 amino acids. V dropped 5 bases and J dropped 6 bases, with 8 bases sitting between them. CDR1 and CDR2 from the germline V gene are SGHNT and YENEEA. The CDR3 DNA follows: TGTGCCAGCAGCGGAGCGGCCAATGAGCAGTTCTTC. Translating it yields CASSGAANEQFF.

The genes are TRBV4-3 and TRBJ1-2; 7 bases match TRBD1. CDR1 is LGHNA, CDR2 YSLEER, per germline. The CDR3 length is 15 residues. V gave up 2 bases and J gave up 3 bases; unmatched junction bases: 6. In nucleotides, the CDR3 is TGCGCCAGCAGCCAAATAGCCCAGGGGGACTATGGCTACACCTTC. Its protein product is CASSQIAQGDYGYTF.

The chain couples TRBV5-1 to TRBJ2-1, with 12 bases matching TRBD2. The junction had 11 bases not matched to a gene; V was cut back by 4 bases and J by 9 bases. Germline CDR1 and CDR2: SGHRS and YFSETQ. The CDR3 has 16 amino acids. CDR3 in DNA: TGCGCCAGCAGCCGGGCGGGGACTAGCGGGTCACTTGAGCAGTTCTTC. Its translation is CASSRAGTSGSLEQFF.

This clone showed up just once. The chain carries TRBV11-2 and TRBJ2-7, with D perhaps TRBD1 (6 bases). Germline V gene lookup returns CDR1 SGHAT and CDR2 FQNNGV. This CDR3 region has 13 residues. V was shortened by 5 bases and J by 2 bases, with 10 bases between the two germline ends. CDR3 protein: CASSPQGTYEQYF. The CDR3 DNA reads as TGTGCCAGCAGCCCACAGGGCACCTACGAGCAGTACTTC.

J is TRBJ1-1 and V is TRBV18, with 10 nucleotides matching TRBD1. This CDR3 region has 16 residues. Germline V gene sequence: CDR1 KGHSH, CDR2 LQKENI. Trimming took 2 bases from V and 6 from J; bases not matched to a gene: 9. The CDR3 DNA reads TGTGCCAGCTCACCAATATCCCGGGACAGGGGCCCTGAAGCTTTCTTT. Its translation is CASSPISRDRGPEAFF. Full variable domain (rest looked up from reference TRBV18 and TRBJ1-1): NAGVMQNPRHLVRRRGQEARLRCSPMKGHSHVYWYRQLPEEGLKFMVYLQKENIIDESGMPKERFSAEFPKEGPSILRIQQVVRGDSAAYFCASSPISRDRGPEAFFGQGTRLTVV.

A few counts support this clone. The genes are TRBV11-2 and TRBJ1-6; D remains unclear. CDR1 is SGHAT, CDR2 FQNNGV, per germline. V lost 2 bases and J lost 7, with 6 bases in between. This CDR3 comprises 13 residues. The CDR3 protein is CASSLHSNSPLHF. The CDR3 nucleotides read TGTGCCAGCAGCTTACACAGCAATTCACCCCTCCACTTT.

The V and J genes are TRBV6-1 and TRBJ1-5; D unresolved. The germline V gene has CDR1 MNHNS and CDR2 SASEGT. Between the trimmed V and J ends, which lost 3 bases and 9 bases, there was a span of 12 bases. The CDR3 is made up of 13 amino acids. As DNA, the CDR3 is TGTGCCAGCAGTGACACAGAAGCAAGGCCCCAGCATTTT. Encoded protein: CASSDTEARPQHF.

This clone was counted only a few times. The CDR3 region is CASSIGGSSYNSPLHF. The CDR3 DNA is TGTGCCAGTAGTATAGGAGGGAGCTCCTATAATTCACCCCTCCACTTT. The chain employs TRBV19 and TRBJ1-6; D gene unclear. Trimming removed 1 base from V and 0 bases from J, with 7 bases in between. Germline V gene sequence: CDR1 LNHDA, CDR2 SQIVND (reference sequence). The CDR3 totals 16 residues. Using reference TRBV19 and TRBJ1-6 for the parts outside the CDR3, the full variable domain is DGGITQSPKYLFRKEGQNVTLSCEQNLNHDAMYWYRQDPGQGLRLIYYSQIVNDFQKGDIAEGYSVSREKKESFPLTVTSAQKNPTAFYLCASSIGGSSYNSPLHFGNGTRLTVT.

The chain carries TRBV4-2 and TRBJ1-4; TRBD1 aligns across 8 bases. This CDR3 is 16 amino acids long. Trimming removed 3 bases from V and 0 bases from J; junction bases left unmatched: 3. The germline V gene has CDR1 LGHNA and CDR2 YNFKEQ. The CDR3 region is CASSHPDRATNEKLFF. CDR3 nucleotide sequence: TGTGCCAGCAGCCACCCGGACAGGGCAACTAATGAAAAACTGTTTTTT.

This chain uses TRBV4-3 with TRBJ1-2; D not resolved. Germline V gene data show CDR1 as LGHNA and CDR2 as YSLEER. CDR3 length: 15 amino acids. V was shortened by 4 bases and J by 5 bases, with 17 bases between the two germline ends. In DNA, the CDR3 is TGCGCCAGCAGCCTTGACTTCGGAGGGCGGTATGGCTACACCTTC. This sequence encodes CASSLDFGGRYGYTF.

J is TRBJ2-3 and V is TRBV18; 7 nucleotides match TRBD1. The V and J ends lost 1 base and 3 bases, in that order; junction bases with no gene match: 4. The CDR3 runs 15 residues. Germline-derived CDR1 and CDR2 are KGHSH and LQKENI. DNA for the CDR3: TGTGCCAGCTCACCACGACAGGGTACGACAGATACGCAGTATTTT. This sequence encodes CASSPRQGTTDTQYF.

The chain has TRBV6-1 and TRBJ2-5; 14 nucleotides align to TRBD2. Germline V lookup: CDR1 MNHNS, CDR2 SASEGT. This CDR3 comprises 15 residues. The V gene end was trimmed by 4 bases and the J gene end by 10 bases; junction bases not matched to a gene: 8. The CDR3 nucleotides are TGTGCCAGCAGTGCCGGGACTAGCGGGAGTGGGGACCAGTACTTC. It codes for CASSAGTSGSGDQYF.

This chain uses TRBV11-3 with TRBJ2-1; 10 nucleotides agree with TRBD2. The ends lost 5 bases at V and 4 bases at J; junction bases unmatched: 17. CDR1 and CDR2 (germline): SGHNT, YENEEA. The CDR3 extends over 19 amino acids. In DNA form, the CDR3 reads TGTGCCAGCAGCGACCGGACTAGCGGAACCCCAAGGGGTTACAATGAGCAGTTCTTC. Its protein is CASSDRTSGTPRGYNEQFF.

V is TRBV4-3 and J is TRBJ2-1, with TRBD1 matching 10 bases. There are 16 residues in the CDR3. V was clipped by 4 bases and J by 3 bases; unmatched bases: 6. Germline-derived CDR1 and CDR2 are LGHNA and YSLEER. Here the CDR3 DNA reads TGCGCCAGCAGCCGTACGACAGGGGGCAGCTACAATGAGCAGTTCTTC. Translated, it gives CASSRTTGGSYNEQFF.

CDR3 bases: TGTGCCAGCAGCCCACGGCCCTTTGGAGCCCAGTACTTC. This encodes CASSPRPFGAQYF. V usage is TRBV9 and J usage is TRBJ2-5; no clear D gene. This CDR3 comprises 13 residues. Trimming removed 4 bases from V and 9 bases from J, with 16 bases in between. CDR1 is SGDLS and CDR2 is YYNGEE in the germline V gene.